This TCR beta chain was sequenced during a study of T cell repertoires in cytomegalovirus infection. As for the study in general: HLA-B-restricted CMV epitopes that are well studied, plus recently identified HLA-C-restricted ones, were used by the study. Evidence of both CMV infection and a matching HLA type came from public TCR beta signatures. Study-level findings and limits: Pooled public TCR beta family frequency picked out CMV carriers with the relevant HLA. Dominant in the ex vivo response were TCR beta clonotypes restricted by HLA-C and specific for CMV.

A few counts support this clonotype. Its target is unknown. TCRdb re-called the reads through MiXCR, storing one row per CDR3 protein. The sample comprises about 740,000 distinct CDR3 sequences, 33% of which are singletons, and over 15% rests with the top ten. The V end lost 3 bases, the J end lost 4 bases, and 10 bases lay between the germline ends. The CDR3 consists of 15 residues. Germline V gene data show CDR1 as MNHNS and CDR2 as SASEGT. This sequence joins TRBV6-1 and TRBJ1-6; D is uncertain. The TCR was taken from a human donor in good health (CMV status not recorded). Some clones in this sample may be carry-over from other donors' samples. Sequencing was performed on cultured PBMCs, taken from culture after CMV antigen stimulation. CDR3: CASSEIGRYNSPLHF. The CDR3 DNA reads TGTGCCAGCAGTGAGATCGGGCGGTATAATTCACCCCTCCACTTT.